These 9 T cell receptor beta chains originate from one sample sequenced in a study of T cell responses to AZD1222 COVID-19 vaccine. Sequencing was performed with immunoSEQ multiplex PCR; in TCRdb, only in-frame clones are kept and a portion is missing. The sample lists roughly 110,000 clones, about 80% seen once, with approximately 10% in the top ten. Sequencing was performed on peripheral blood, taken on day 0 of AZD1222 vaccination. All receptors derive from an adult in good health.

V usage is TRBV9 and J usage is TRBJ1-1, with D possibly TRBD1 on 5 matching bases. This CDR3 has 14 residues. The V gene lost 0 bases and the J gene lost 3 bases, with 9 bases spanning the gap. From germline, CDR1 is SGDLS and CDR2 YYNGEE. CDR3 in amino acids: CASSVGGDYTEAFF. CDR3 DNA sequence: TGTGCCAGCAGCGTAGGTGGGGACTACACTGAAGCTTTCTTT. The variable domain in full, with the rest retrieved from reference TRBV9 and TRBJ1-1, is DSGVTQTPKHLITATGQRVTLRCSPRSGDLSVYWYQQSLDQGLQFLIQYYNGEERAKGNILERFSAQQFPDLHSELNLSSLELGDSALYFCASSVGGDYTEAFFGQGTRLTVV.

The genes are TRBV19 and TRBJ2-1; 11 bases are a match to TRBD2. The CDR3 runs to 17 residues. V lost 5 bases and J lost 2; bases outside the gene matches: 8. CDR1 and CDR2 from the germline V gene are LNHDA and SQIVND (reference sequence). CDR3 in DNA: TGTGCCAGTAGTCCCTCGACTAGCGGGGTAGCCTACAATGAGCAGTTCTTC. Its translation is CASSPSTSGVAYNEQFF.

The V call is TRBV10-3, the J call TRBJ2-5, with D perhaps matching TRBD1 (5 bases). The V end lost 7 bases, the J end lost 1 base, and 7 bases lay between the germline ends. CDR1 and CDR2 (germline): ENHRY, SYGVKD. This CDR3 contains 12 residues. CDR3 residues: CAITTGQETQYF. The CDR3 coding sequence is TGTGCCATCACCACAGGCCAAGAGACCCAGTACTTC.

The V and J genes are TRBV6-5 and TRBJ1-1; D unclear. CDR1 and CDR2 from the germline V gene are MNHEY and SVGAGI. V dropped 3 bases and J dropped 2 bases, with 10 bases sitting between them. The CDR3 length is 14 residues. The CDR3 protein is CASSYFPVNTEAFF. The CDR3 DNA reads TGTGCCAGCAGTTATTTTCCTGTCAACACTGAAGCTTTCTTT.

The chain couples TRBV30 to TRBJ2-5, with 14 positions matching TRBD2. Trimming at V came to 0 bases and at J to 0 bases, leaving 6 bases not matched to a gene. Germline V lookup: CDR1 GTSNPN, CDR2 SVGIG (reference sequence). The CDR3 is 18 amino acids. CDR3 protein: CAWSVSRTSGGYQETQYF. CDR3 bases: TGTGCCTGGAGTGTATCCCGGACTAGCGGGGGGTACCAAGAGACCCAGTACTTC.

The chain carries TRBV27 and TRBJ2-5, with 9 bases that match TRBD1. CDR1 is MNHEY and CDR2 is SMNVEV in the germline V gene (reference sequence). The J segment lost 8 bases and the V segment lost 5 bases, leaving 6 bases of the junction unmatched. The CDR3 runs to 13 residues. The CDR3 spells CASSIRDRETQYF. CDR3 in DNA: TGTGCCAGCAGTATCCGGGACAGGGAAACCCAGTACTTC.

The chain combines TRBV11-2 with TRBJ2-3; the D gene is possibly TRBD2 (7 bases). Deletions cut 5 bases from V and 1 base from J, with 13 bases between. Germline V gene sequence: CDR1 SGHAT, CDR2 FQNNGV. This CDR3 has 15 amino acids. The CDR3 loop reads CASSVGGGRTDTQYF. The CDR3 nucleotides are TGTGCCAGCAGCGTAGGGGGAGGGCGCACAGATACGCAGTATTTT.

V and J are TRBV2 and TRBJ1-1; perhaps TRBD1 as D (6 bases). The V and J ends lost 8 bases and 11 bases respectively, with 18 bases between them. This CDR3 contains 12 residues. From germline, CDR1 is SNHLY and CDR2 FYNNEI. The CDR3 DNA reads TGTGCCAGCGGTTCAGGGGTGAGGAGCGCTTTCTTT. Protein sequence: CASGSGVRSAFF.

The rearrangement links TRBV10-3 to TRBJ1-1; 7 nucleotides agree with TRBD1. The CDR3 sequence is 14 residues long. Trimming cost V 7 bases and J 4 bases; bases outside gene matches: 9. Germline CDR1 reads ENHRY; CDR2 reads SYGVKD. CDR3 coding DNA: TGTGCCATCACCGAGACAGGGCTGGGCACTGAAGCTTTCTTT. Translation gives CAITETGLGTEAFF.